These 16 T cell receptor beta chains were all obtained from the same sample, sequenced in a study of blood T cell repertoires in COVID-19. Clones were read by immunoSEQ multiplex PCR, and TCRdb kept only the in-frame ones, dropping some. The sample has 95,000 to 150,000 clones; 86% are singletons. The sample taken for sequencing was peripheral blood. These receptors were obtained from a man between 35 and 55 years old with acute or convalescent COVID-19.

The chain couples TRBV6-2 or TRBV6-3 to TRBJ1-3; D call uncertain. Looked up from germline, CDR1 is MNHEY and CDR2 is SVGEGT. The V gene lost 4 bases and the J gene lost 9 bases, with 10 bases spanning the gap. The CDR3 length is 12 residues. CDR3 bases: TGTGCCAGCAGTTCAATGGGAGGCACCATATATTTT. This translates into CASSSMGGTIYF.

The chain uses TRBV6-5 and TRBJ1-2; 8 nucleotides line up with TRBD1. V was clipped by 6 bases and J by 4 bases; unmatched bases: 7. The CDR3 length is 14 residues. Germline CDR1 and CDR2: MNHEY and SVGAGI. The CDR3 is CASSRDRSLYGYTF. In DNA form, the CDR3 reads TGTGCCAGCAGCAGGGACAGGAGCCTCTATGGCTACACCTTC.

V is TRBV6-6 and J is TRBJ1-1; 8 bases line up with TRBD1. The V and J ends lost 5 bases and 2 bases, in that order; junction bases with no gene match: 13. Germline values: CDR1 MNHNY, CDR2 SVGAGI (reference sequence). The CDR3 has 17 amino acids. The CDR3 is CASSLPGQAVFNTEAFF. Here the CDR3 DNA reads TGTGCCAGCAGTCTTCCGGGACAGGCCGTTTTCAACACTGAAGCTTTCTTT.

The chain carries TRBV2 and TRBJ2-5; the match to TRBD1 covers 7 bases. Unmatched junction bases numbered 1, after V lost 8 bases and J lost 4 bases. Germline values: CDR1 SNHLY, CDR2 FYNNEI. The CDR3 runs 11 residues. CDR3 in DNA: TGTGCCAGCGACAGGGCAGAGACCCAGTACTTC. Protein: CASDRAETQYF.

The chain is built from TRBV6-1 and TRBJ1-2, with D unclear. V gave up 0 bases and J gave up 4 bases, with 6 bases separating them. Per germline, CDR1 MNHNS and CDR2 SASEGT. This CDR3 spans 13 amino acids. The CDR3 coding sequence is TGTGCCAGCAGTGAAGCTAGCCCCTATGGCTACACCTTC. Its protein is CASSEASPYGYTF.

Here the CDR3 reads CASSQDPSGRWADTQYF. CDR3 nucleotide sequence: TGTGCCAGCAGCCAAGATCCTAGCGGGAGGTGGGCAGATACGCAGTATTTT. The chain joins TRBV14 to TRBJ2-3, with 11 bases that match TRBD2. J was trimmed by 4 bases and V by 0 bases; bases with no gene match: 6. The CDR3 loop spans 17 amino acids. Germline V gene lookup returns CDR1 SGHDN and CDR2 FVKESK. The full variable domain, rest sourced from reference TRBV14 and TRBJ2-3, is EAGVTQFPSHSVIEKGQTVTLRCDPISGHDNLYWYRRVMGKEIKFLLHFVKESKQDESGMPNNRFLAERTGGTYSTLKVQPAELEDSGVYFCASSQDPSGRWADTQYFGPGTRLTVL.

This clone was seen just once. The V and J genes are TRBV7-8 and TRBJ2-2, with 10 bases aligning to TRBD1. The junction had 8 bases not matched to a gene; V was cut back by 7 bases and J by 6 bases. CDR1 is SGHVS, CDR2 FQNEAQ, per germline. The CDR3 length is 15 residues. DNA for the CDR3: TGTGCCAGCACCAGGGACAGGGGATCCGCCGGGGAGCTGTTTTTT. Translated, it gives CASTRDRGSAGELFF.

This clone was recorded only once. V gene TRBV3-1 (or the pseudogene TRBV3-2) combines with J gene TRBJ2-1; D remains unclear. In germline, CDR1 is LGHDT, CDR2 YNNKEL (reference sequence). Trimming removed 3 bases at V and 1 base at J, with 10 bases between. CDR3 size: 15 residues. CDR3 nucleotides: TGTGCCAGCAGCCACTTCCCCAGGTCCTACAATGAGCAGTTCTTC. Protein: CASSHFPRSYNEQFF.

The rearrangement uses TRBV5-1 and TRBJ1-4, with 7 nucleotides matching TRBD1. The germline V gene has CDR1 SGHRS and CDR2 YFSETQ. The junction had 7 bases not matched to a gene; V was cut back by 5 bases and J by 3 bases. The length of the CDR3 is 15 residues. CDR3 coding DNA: TGCGCCAGCAGAACGACAGGGAAGGCTAATGAAAAACTGTTTTTT. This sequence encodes CASRTTGKANEKLFF.

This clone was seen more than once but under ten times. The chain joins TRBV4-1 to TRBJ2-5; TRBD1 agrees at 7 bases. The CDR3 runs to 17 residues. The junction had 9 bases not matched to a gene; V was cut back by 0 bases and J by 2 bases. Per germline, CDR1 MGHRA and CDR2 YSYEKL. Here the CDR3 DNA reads TGCGCCAGCAGCCAAGATCGTCAGGACAGGAGGCAAGAGACCCAGTACTTC. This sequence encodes CASSQDRQDRRQETQYF.

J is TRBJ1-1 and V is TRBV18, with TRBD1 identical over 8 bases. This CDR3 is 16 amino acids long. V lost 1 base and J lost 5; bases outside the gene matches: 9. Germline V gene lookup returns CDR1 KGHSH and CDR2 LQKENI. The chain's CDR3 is CASSPRGQGAGTEAFF. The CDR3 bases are TGTGCCAGCTCACCACGGGGGCAGGGGGCAGGAACTGAAGCTTTCTTT.

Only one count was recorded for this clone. This CDR3 is CASSQIGLGGSPLHF. Here the CDR3 DNA reads TGTGCCAGCAGCCAAATCGGCCTGGGAGGTTCACCCCTCCACTTT. The chain has TRBV14 and TRBJ1-6; D gene uncertain. The V end was cut by 2 bases, the J end by 9 bases, with 14 bases between. This CDR3 region has 15 residues. CDR1 is SGHDN and CDR2 is FVKESK in the germline V gene.

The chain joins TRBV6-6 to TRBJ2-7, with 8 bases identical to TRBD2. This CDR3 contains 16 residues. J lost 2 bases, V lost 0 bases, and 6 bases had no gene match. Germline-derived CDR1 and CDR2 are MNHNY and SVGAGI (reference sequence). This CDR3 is CASSYSGREATYEQYF. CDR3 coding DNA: TGTGCCAGCAGTTACTCGGGGCGGGAGGCAACCTACGAGCAGTACTTC.

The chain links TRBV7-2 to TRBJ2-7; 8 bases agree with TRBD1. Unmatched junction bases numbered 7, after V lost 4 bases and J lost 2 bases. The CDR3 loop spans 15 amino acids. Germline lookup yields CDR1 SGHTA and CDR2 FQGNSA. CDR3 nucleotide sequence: TGTGCCAGCAGCTCGTGGACAGGGAGAACCTACGAGCAGTACTTC. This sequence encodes CASSSWTGRTYEQYF.

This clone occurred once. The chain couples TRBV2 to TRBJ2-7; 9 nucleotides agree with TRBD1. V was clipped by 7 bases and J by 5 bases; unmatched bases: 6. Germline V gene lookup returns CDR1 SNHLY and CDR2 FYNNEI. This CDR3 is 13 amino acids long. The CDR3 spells CASTRDRDHEQYF. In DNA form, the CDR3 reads TGTGCCAGCACCAGGGACAGGGACCACGAGCAGTACTTC.

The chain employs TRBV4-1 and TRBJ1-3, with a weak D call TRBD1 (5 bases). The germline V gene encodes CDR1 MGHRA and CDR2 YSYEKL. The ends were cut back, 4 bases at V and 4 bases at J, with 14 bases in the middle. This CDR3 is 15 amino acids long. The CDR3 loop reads CASSLGGESGNTIYF. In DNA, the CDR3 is TGCGCCAGCAGCCTCGGGGGAGAGTCAGGAAACACCATATATTTT.